This TCR beta chain is from a study of blood T cell repertoires in COVID-19 (dated by TCRdb to between 2020 and 2021). Regarding the complete study: Samples covering the acute and convalescent phases of COVID-19 were provided by collaborators in the United States, Italy and Spain. The prospective study material was composed of cDNA or gDNA derived from T cells, B-cell-depleted T cells, or PBMCs. Subjects who had been exposed to COVID-19, were actively infected with it, or had recovered from it provided the deeply sampled blood TCRbeta repertoires that made up the dataset. A freely available public database, intended as a resource for researchers studying the immune response to SARS-CoV-2, is where the repertoires were released. Samples were obtained from the ongoing ImmuneRACE study (first 160 participants) and from over 1,000 subjects provided by 6 global collaborators. The sample metadata nearly always contained a de-identified subject ID, COVID-19 status, age in years and sex. HLA class I and class II types, where available, came from metadata supplied by the sample provider rather than from assay-based typing.

What the work shows at the level of the full study, not this receptor alone: The amount of clinical and demographic metadata varied by source and participant and was provided uncurated.

TCRbeta CDR3 regions were amplified from genomic DNA by means of the immunoSEQ Assay, a bias-controlled multiplex PCR. The authors processed their data as follows. The number of nucleated cells in each sample was estimated by amplification of reference gene primers within the assay. To quantify the absolute abundance of each unique TCRbeta CDR3 rearrangement, sequence reads were collapsed and filtered. For each sample, productive Simpson clonality was calculated by taking the square root of Simpson's diversity index across productive rearrangements. In its TCRdb copy, this immuneACCESS table keeps in-frame sequences only and misses some clones. Where compared with another copy, unresolved V genes explain less than half of these, and the others have no known cause. The V and J calls and the clone size are those of that table, but D and trimming were determined from the DNA. The sample data list 90,000 to 150,000 clones, and roughly 87% of these were observed just once. About a tenth of the sample belongs to the ten largest clones.

Whole blood was collected in K2EDTA tubes by collaborating institutions according to the institutions' own protocols. For TCRbeta analysis, collaborators shipped samples as frozen whole blood, isolated PBMCs, or DNA extracted from either of those sample types. Between the V and J ends, shortened by 5 bases and 0 bases respectively, the junction contains 18 bases. The CDR3 numbers 16 residues from cysteine through phenylalanine. Only the CDR3 region is kept as DNA, spanning 48 bases read in frame from base 1. CDR1 and CDR2 are read off the germline V gene as SGHRS and YFSETQ. On this clone: Its antigen target is currently unknown. Qualities for individual bases were not recorded, and no much larger clone is one base off.

The chain is made from TRBV5-1 and TRBJ2-7; the D gene is perhaps TRBD1, on 6 matching bases. The receptor's source is a man older than 75 with acute or convalescent COVID-19. The sample comprised peripheral blood. This receptor has the CDR3 CASSSYHRDNSYEQYF. The DNA sequence is TGCGCCAGCAGTTCATACCACCGGGACAACTCCTACGAGCAGTACTTC.